Listed below are T cell receptor beta chains from one sample, sequenced in a study of blood T cell repertoires in COVID-19. This table comes from immunoSEQ multiplex PCR, and its TCRdb copy is limited to in-frame clones, with some not included. Among tens of thousands of clones listed, about 82% were seen once. The specimen was PBMCs or T cells enriched from blood (not recorded which). Source of these receptors: a woman aged 40 to 50 with acute COVID-19. Both conserved end residues are part of each CDR3. D genes are given only for firm matches. Clone size is given for some rows only: seen once, a few or many times, or a class if the clone is expanded.

j_call clone_size v_call d_call cdr3_nt cdr3_aa
TRBJ1-3 NA TRBV28 NA TGTGCCAGCACCATTCTCGAGGGGGACACCATATATTTT CASTILEGDTIYF
TRBJ1-1 NA TRBV5-4 NA TGTGCCAGCGTCGTGGCAGGGCAAACTGAAGCTTTCTTT CASVVAGQTEAFF
TRBJ1-1 few TRBV2 NA TGTGCCAGCAGCGACCCGTCCGGACAAGATGAAGCTTTCTTT CASSDPSGQDEAFF
TRBJ1-4 few TRBV2 NA TGTGCCAGCAGTGGCTCTGCGGGCGCAACTAATGAAAAACTGTTTTTT CASSGSAGATNEKLFF
TRBJ1-3 NA TRBV6-4 TRBD1 TGTGCCAGCAGTGACTCGCAGGGGGCTGGAAACACCATATATTTT CASSDSQGAGNTIYF
TRBJ2-7 NA TRBV7-9 NA TGTGCCAGCAGCTTAGGCTCCCAGGGCTACGAGCAGTACTTC CASSLGSQGYEQYF
TRBJ1-2 NA TRBV13 NA TGTGCCAGCAGCGATATAACAGGAGTGGATTATGGCTACACCTTC CASSDITGVDYGYTF
TRBJ1-2 NA TRBV6-5 NA TGTGCCAGCAACCCTGGGGGGATTCACTATGGCTACACCTTC CASNPGGIHYGYTF
TRBJ2-2 NA TRBV4-2 NA TGTGCCAGCAGCCCTCTCCCCCCAGGGCAAAATCCGAACACCGGGGAGCTGTTTTTT CASSPLPPGQNPNTGELFF
TRBJ1-1 NA TRBV7-9 NA TGTGCCAGCAGCCCAACCGGGACACTCAACACTGAAGCTTTCTTT CASSPTGTLNTEAFF
TRBJ2-1 NA TRBV19 NA TGTGCCAGTAGTATCGACAACTACAATGAGCAGTTCTTC CASSIDNYNEQFF
TRBJ2-1 NA TRBV7-2 TRBD2 TGTGCCAGCAGCTATCCCCCCGAACTAGCGGTTAACAATGAGCAGTTCTTC CASSYPPELAVNNEQFF
TRBJ1-1 once TRBV29-1 NA TGCAGCGTTGATTCGAGGCGCGGTGTGAACACTGAAGCTTTCTTT CSVDSRRGVNTEAFF
TRBJ1-3 NA TRBV5-4 NA TGTGCCAGCAGCCCAGACAGAGCTGGAAACACCATATATTTT CASSPDRAGNTIYF
TRBJ2-1 NA TRBV24-1 TRBD2 TGTGCCACCAGTGACCCTGTCACTAGCGGGAGCTACAATGAGCAGTTCTTC CATSDPVTSGSYNEQFF
TRBJ2-3 NA TRBV6-6 TRBD2 TGTGCCAGCAGTTATGGGCTAGCGGGAGATACGCAGTATTTT CASSYGLAGDTQYF
TRBJ2-1 NA TRBV5-1 TRBD2 TGCGCCAGCAGCTTGGCGGGCGGGGGGGCTTATGAGCAGTTCTTC CASSLAGGGAYEQFF
TRBJ1-5 NA TRBV19 NA TGTGCCAGTCATAACAGTTACCCTCAGCCCCAGCATTTT CASHNSYPQPQHF
TRBJ1-1 few TRBV2 NA TGTGCCAGCAGTGAGCCACTGTCGGTTGAAGCTTTCTTT CASSEPLSVEAFF
TRBJ1-4 NA TRBV5-1 TRBD1 TGCGCCAGCAGCTCCGGGACAGGGGAAAAACTGTTTTTT CASSSGTGEKLFF
TRBJ1-3 NA TRBV9 NA TGTGCCAGCAGCGCGGGGGGGCCCTCTGGAAACACCATATATTTT CASSAGGPSGNTIYF
TRBJ1-2 NA TRBV7-2 TRBD1 TGTGCCAGCAGCTTTGGGGAACAGGGGGCGGTCTATGGCTACACCTTC CASSFGEQGAVYGYTF
TRBJ2-2 few TRBV19 NA TGTGCCAGCCGAGACAGCCCCACTTCGACCGGGGAGCTGTTTTTT CASRDSPTSTGELFF
TRBJ2-1 NA TRBV27 NA TGTGCCAGCAGTTTCCGGTCACGGCGCCCGGGGTTTGGAGGTGAGCAGTTCTTC CASSFRSRRPGFGGEQFF
TRBJ2-5 NA TRBV9 NA TGTGCCAGCAGCGGAGCCTTCCAAGAGACCCAGTACTTC CASSGAFQETQYF
TRBJ1-2 NA TRBV5-1 NA TGCGCCAGCAGCTCCAACAGCCTTAACTATGGCTACACCTTC CASSSNSLNYGYTF
TRBJ2-3 NA TRBV21-1 NA TGTGCCAGCAGCAAAGTAGGTCAAACGACGAGGGGGTCTAGCACAGATACGCAGTATTTT CASSKVGQTTRGSSTDTQYF
TRBJ2-2 once TRBV9 TRBD2 TGTGCCAGCAGCGTAGGGTTGCGGGGGTACACCGGGGAGCTGTTTTTT CASSVGLRGYTGELFF
TRBJ1-5 few TRBV2 NA TGTGCCAGCAGAGGGGGGGCCGAATTCTCCCCCCAGCATTTT CASRGGAEFSPQHF
TRBJ1-1 NA TRBV5-1 NA TGCGCCAGCAGCTTAAGGACAGCTATGTTGAACACTGAAGCTTTCTTT CASSLRTAMLNTEAFF
TRBJ2-3 few TRBV14 NA TGTGCCAGTCGTGAGGTCCCGAGGCGTGTCCGTAGGGGTTTCCCAGATACGCAGTATTTT CASREVPRRVRRGFPDTQYF
TRBJ2-7 NA TRBV5-1 TRBD1 TGCGCCAGCAGCATATCACAGGGGACCCTTCTGTCTAAGAGTTACGAGCAGTACTTC CASSISQGTLLSKSYEQYF
TRBJ2-1 NA TRBV9 NA TGTGCCAGCAGCGTAGAGGGGACTCGTGCCTCCTACAATGAGCAGTTCTTC CASSVEGTRASYNEQFF
TRBJ2-3 NA TRBV5-1 NA TGCGCCAGCAGCTTGGGGACAGGCACAGATACGCAGTATTTT CASSLGTGTDTQYF
TRBJ2-7 NA TRBV5-1 NA TGCGCCAGCAGCGCCGACAGGCCCGAGCAGTACTTC CASSADRPEQYF
TRBJ2-2 NA TRBV6-5 TRBD2 TGTGCCAGCAGTTCTAGCGGGACGAACACCGGGGAGCTGTTTTTT CASSSSGTNTGELFF
TRBJ1-4 once TRBV2 TRBD1 TGTGCCAGCAGCAACCAACAGGGGGCTGGAAAACTGTTTTTT CASSNQQGAGKLFF
TRBJ1-1 few TRBV6-5 NA TGTGCCAGCATTATTTACGGGAACACTGAAGCTTTCTTT CASIIYGNTEAFF
TRBJ2-3 NA TRBV5-4 NA TGTGCCAGCAGCCCCGAGGGGGTATCGCAGTATTTT CASSPEGVSQYF
TRBJ2-2 NA TRBV5-4 NA TGTGCCAGCAGTCAGGGTCCACTGAACACCGGGGAGCTGTTTTTT CASSQGPLNTGELFF
TRBJ2-1 NA TRBV10-3 NA TGTGCCATCAGGGACAGCTTGTACAATGAGCAGTTCTTC CAIRDSLYNEQFF
TRBJ1-1 NA TRBV6-5 NA TGTGCCAGCAGTTACTCGAAGTGGGGGGGCACTGAAGCTTTCTTT CASSYSKWGGTEAFF
TRBJ1-4 NA TRBV7-2 NA TGTGCCAGCAGCTTAGGTTCGAGAGCAACTAATGAAAAACTGTTTTTT CASSLGSRATNEKLFF
TRBJ2-3 NA TRBV10-2 TRBD2 TGCGCCACCAGTGGACTAGCGTCCCCCAATACGCAGTATTTT CATSGLASPNTQYF
TRBJ1-1 NA TRBV7-8 NA TGTGCCAGCAGTGTTCTAGGGAGGGGAAAAGCTTTCTTT CASSVLGRGKAFF
TRBJ2-3 NA TRBV3-1/TRBV3-2 TRBD2 TGTGCCAGCAGCCAAGGGACTAGCAGCACAGATACGCAGTATTTT CASSQGTSSTDTQYF
TRBJ2-1 NA TRBV10-3 TRBD1 TGTGCCATCAGGGAGACAGGGGGCTTCGCCGCATCTGAGCAGTTCTTC CAIRETGGFAASEQFF
TRBJ2-1 NA TRBV6-5 TRBD2 TGTGCCAGCGTCGGGACTAGCCGCGTCAATGAGCAGTTCTTC CASVGTSRVNEQFF
TRBJ1-2 NA TRBV5-1 NA TGCGCCAGCAGAAAAATGACGGGAGCGGGTGATGGCTACACCTTC CASRKMTGAGDGYTF
TRBJ1-6 NA TRBV10-3 NA TGTGCCATCAGTGAGAACGACAGTCATAATTCACCCCTCCACTTT CAISENDSHNSPLHF
TRBJ1-2 NA TRBV19 NA TGTGCCAGTAGTATAGATGCGCCCTACAGGAGCGGCTACACCTTC CASSIDAPYRSGYTF
TRBJ1-1 few TRBV28 NA TGTGCCAGCAGGACAGTCCCCACTGAAGCTTTCTTT CASRTVPTEAFF
TRBJ2-5 NA TRBV9 TRBD2 TGTGCCAGCAACGCCGGCGGGGGGGAGACCCAGTACTTC CASNAGGGETQYF
TRBJ2-1 once TRBV12-5 NA TGTGCTAGTGGTTGGTACGGGGGATCCCAGTTCTTC CASGWYGGSQFF
TRBJ2-7 NA TRBV27 TRBD2 TGTGCCAGCAGTCCCACCCAGGGACTAGCGGGAACCAACGAGCAGTACTTC CASSPTQGLAGTNEQYF